This TCR beta chain was captured in a study of T cell responses to AZD1222 COVID-19 vaccine. General study points: Sampling that yielded the repertoires occurred only after the peak T cell response. Just a handful of AZD1222 recipients tested seropositive at baseline. Following two doses of AZD1222, Spike-specific TCR breadth and depth rose. It should be noted that donors were predominantly white British and more often female, and clonal diversity was possibly underestimated.

In regard to this clone: Its specificity is not known.

The table came from immunoSEQ multiplex PCR; TCRdb's copy has only in-frame clones and leaves some out. The data contain about 83,000 clones, approximately 90% of them singletons. V lost 5 bases and J lost 7, with 17 bases in between. CDR3 size: 15 residues. Germline CDR1 reads MDHEN; CDR2 reads SYDVKM. This TCR was recovered from an adult who received the AZD1222 COVID-19 vaccine. The chain links TRBV28 to TRBJ1-4; perhaps TRBD1 as D (5 bases). Sequencing was performed on peripheral blood, taken 28 days after the second AZD1222 dose. The CDR3: CASSRTQGRGEKLFF. The DNA of the CDR3 is TGTGCCAGCAGTCGGACCCAGGGAAGGGGTGAAAAACTGTTTTTT.